This is a list of T cell receptor beta chains from one sample in a study of TIL therapy for anti-PD-1-resistant metastatic lung cancer. The data were produced by immunoSEQ multiplex PCR, yet TCRdb's version contains in-frame clones alone and is incomplete. The sample lists tens of thousands of clones, 55% to 75% occurring once. Material: tumor tissue, obtained at baseline. Source of these receptors: a person between 30 and 79 years old with non-small cell lung cancer. Both conserved end residues are part of each CDR3. Each record gives: D gene, V gene, clone size, CDR3 protein. D genes are given only for firm matches. Some rows have no size entry. The others give once, few or many, or a class for an expanded clone.

d_gene: -
v_gene: TRBV5-8
abundance: -
CDR3aa: CASSSYNGELFF

d_gene: -
v_gene: TRBV30
abundance: -
CDR3aa: CAWSVVGGGSNQPQHF

d_gene: TRBD2
v_gene: TRBV7-6
abundance: -
CDR3aa: CASSLGTSGVDEQFF

d_gene: TRBD2
v_gene: TRBV5-6
abundance: -
CDR3aa: CASSLILGRDGELFF

d_gene: -
v_gene: TRBV6-5
abundance: -
CDR3aa: CATSRGSDTQYF

d_gene: TRBD2
v_gene: TRBV11-2
abundance: -
CDR3aa: CASSLLAGGYEQYF

d_gene: -
v_gene: TRBV18
abundance: -
CDR3aa: CASSPGAGNTIYF

d_gene: TRBD1
v_gene: TRBV5-6
abundance: -
CDR3aa: CASSQTGGSNQPQHF

d_gene: -
v_gene: TRBV19
abundance: -
CDR3aa: CASQRGSYNEQFF

d_gene: TRBD2
v_gene: TRBV27
abundance: -
CDR3aa: CASSLSRGTSFAYEQYF

d_gene: TRBD1
v_gene: TRBV29-1
abundance: -
CDR3aa: CSVVGQNNQPQHF

d_gene: -
v_gene: TRBV4-3
abundance: -
CDR3aa: CASSQDPVGVSDTQYF

d_gene: TRBD2
v_gene: TRBV15
abundance: -
CDR3aa: CATSRLTSAGNEQFF

d_gene: -
v_gene: TRBV11-1
abundance: once
CDR3aa: CASSSFRGRGTDTQYF

d_gene: TRBD1
v_gene: TRBV5-4
abundance: -
CDR3aa: CASSLTGAGYTF

d_gene: -
v_gene: TRBV5-1
abundance: few
CDR3aa: CASSLDWGDQPQHF

d_gene: TRBD1
v_gene: TRBV5-1
abundance: -
CDR3aa: CASSWDRASEAFF

d_gene: -
v_gene: TRBV30
abundance: -
CDR3aa: CAWIRPSYEQYF

d_gene: TRBD2
v_gene: TRBV19
abundance: -
CDR3aa: CASSSPREGKSGELFF

d_gene: -
v_gene: TRBV27
abundance: few
CDR3aa: CASSFWAGSTDTQYF

d_gene: -
v_gene: TRBV5-1
abundance: few
CDR3aa: CASSNTDGYTF

d_gene: -
v_gene: TRBV29-1
abundance: few
CDR3aa: CSVSGFTTGELFF

d_gene: -
v_gene: TRBV28
abundance: few
CDR3aa: CASSLVQYGGYTF

d_gene: -
v_gene: TRBV28
abundance: -
CDR3aa: CASSLAGPNEKLFF

d_gene: -
v_gene: TRBV2
abundance: once
CDR3aa: CASSDQQASTEAFF

d_gene: TRBD1
v_gene: TRBV4-3
abundance: -
CDR3aa: CASSPTGDRVHEQYF